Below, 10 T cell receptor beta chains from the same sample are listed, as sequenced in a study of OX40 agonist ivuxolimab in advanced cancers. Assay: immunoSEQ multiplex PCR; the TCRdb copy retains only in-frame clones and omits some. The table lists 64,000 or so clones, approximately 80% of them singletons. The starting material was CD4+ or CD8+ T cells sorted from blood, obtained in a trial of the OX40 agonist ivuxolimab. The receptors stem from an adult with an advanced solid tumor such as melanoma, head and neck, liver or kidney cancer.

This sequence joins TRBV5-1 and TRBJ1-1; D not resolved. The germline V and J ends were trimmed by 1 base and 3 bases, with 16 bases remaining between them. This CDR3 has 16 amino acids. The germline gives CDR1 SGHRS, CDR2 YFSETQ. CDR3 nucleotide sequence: TGCGCCAGCAGCTTGCGAGGGCTTGCGCTTGACACTGAAGCTTTCTTT. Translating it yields CASSLRGLALDTEAFF. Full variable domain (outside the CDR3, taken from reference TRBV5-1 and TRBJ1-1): KAGVTQTPRYLIKTRGQQVTLSCSPISGHRSVSWYQQTPGQGLQFLFEYFSETQRNKGNFPGRFSGRQFSNSRSEMNVSTLELGDSALYLCASSLRGLALDTEAFFGQGTRLTVV.

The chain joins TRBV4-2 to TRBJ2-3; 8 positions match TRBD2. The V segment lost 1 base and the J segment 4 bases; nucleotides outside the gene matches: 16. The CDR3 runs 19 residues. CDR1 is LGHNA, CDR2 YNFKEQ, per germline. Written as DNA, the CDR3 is TGTGCCAGCAGCCAAGTATTCCGGGGGGGCCTCGAGCTTCCAGATACGCAGTATTTT. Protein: CASSQVFRGGLELPDTQYF.

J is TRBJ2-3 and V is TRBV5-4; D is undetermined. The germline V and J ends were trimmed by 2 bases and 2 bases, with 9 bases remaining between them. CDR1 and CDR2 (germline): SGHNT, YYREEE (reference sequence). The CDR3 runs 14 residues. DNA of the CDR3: TGTGCCAGCAGCTTCGAGACCCACACAGATACGCAGTATTTT. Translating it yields CASSFETHTDTQYF.

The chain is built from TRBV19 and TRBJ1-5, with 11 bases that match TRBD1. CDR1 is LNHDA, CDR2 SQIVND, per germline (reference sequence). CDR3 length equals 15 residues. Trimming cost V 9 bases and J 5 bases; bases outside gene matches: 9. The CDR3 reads CASGRRTGGDQPQHF. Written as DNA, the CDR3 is TGTGCCAGCGGCCGGAGGACAGGGGGCGATCAGCCCCAGCATTTT.

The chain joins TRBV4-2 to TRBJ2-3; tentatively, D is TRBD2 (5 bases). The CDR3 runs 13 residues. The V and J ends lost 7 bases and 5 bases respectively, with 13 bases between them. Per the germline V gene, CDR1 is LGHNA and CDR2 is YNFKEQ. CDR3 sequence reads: CASTGGAGDTQYF. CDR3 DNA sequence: TGTGCCAGCACCGGAGGCGCGGGAGATACGCAGTATTTT.

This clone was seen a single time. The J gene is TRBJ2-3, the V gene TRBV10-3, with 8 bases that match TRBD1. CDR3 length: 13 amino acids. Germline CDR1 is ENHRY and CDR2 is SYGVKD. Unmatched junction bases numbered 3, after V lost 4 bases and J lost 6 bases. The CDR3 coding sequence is TGTGCCATCAGTGGCGACAGGGGTGATACGCAGTATTTT. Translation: CAISGDRGDTQYF.

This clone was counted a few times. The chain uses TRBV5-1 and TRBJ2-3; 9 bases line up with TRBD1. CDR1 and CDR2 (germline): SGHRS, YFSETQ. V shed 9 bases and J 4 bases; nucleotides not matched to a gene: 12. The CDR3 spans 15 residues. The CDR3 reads CAMNRDRAVSDTQYF. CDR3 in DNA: TGCGCCATGAACCGGGACAGGGCAGTCTCAGATACGCAGTATTTT.

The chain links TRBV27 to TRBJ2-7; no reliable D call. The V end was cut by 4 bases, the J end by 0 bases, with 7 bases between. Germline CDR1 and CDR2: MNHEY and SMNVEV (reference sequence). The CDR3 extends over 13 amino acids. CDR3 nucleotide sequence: TGTGCCAGCAGTTGGCAACGCTCCTACGAGCAGTACTTC. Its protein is CASSWQRSYEQYF.

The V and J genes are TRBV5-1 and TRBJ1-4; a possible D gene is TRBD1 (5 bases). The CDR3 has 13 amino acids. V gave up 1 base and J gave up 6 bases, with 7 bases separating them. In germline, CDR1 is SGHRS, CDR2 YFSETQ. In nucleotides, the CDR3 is TGCGCCAGCAGCTTGCAGGGTTATGAAAAACTGTTTTTT. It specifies CASSLQGYEKLFF.

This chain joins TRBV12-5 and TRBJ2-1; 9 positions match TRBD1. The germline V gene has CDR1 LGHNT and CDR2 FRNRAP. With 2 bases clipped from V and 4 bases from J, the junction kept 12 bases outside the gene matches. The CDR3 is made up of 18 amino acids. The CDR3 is CASGLPKTGTGSYNEQFF. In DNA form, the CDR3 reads TGTGCTAGTGGTTTGCCAAAAACCGGGACAGGGTCATACAATGAGCAGTTCTTC.